These 19 T cell receptor beta chains were sequenced from one sample in a study of T cell repertoires in cytomegalovirus infection. TCRdb independently ran MiXCR on the reads; one entry per CDR3 protein. This table holds under 50,000 distinct CDR3 sequences, 20% found once. Their antigens are not known. The sample comprised PBMCs, sequenced either directly or after in vitro stimulation (not recorded which). Receptor source: a human donor in good health (CMV status not recorded). Some clones in this sample may be carry-over from other donors' samples.

There are many counts of this clonotype. The chain joins TRBV12-3 or TRBV12-4 to TRBJ2-1, with D perhaps TRBD2 (6 bases). The CDR3 contains 14 residues. V lost 8 bases and J lost 0, with 11 bases in between. The DNA of the CDR3 is TGTGCCAGCTGTCGGGACTTCTCCTACAATGAGCAGTTCTTC. Its translation is CASCRDFSYNEQFF.

This clonotype has ten or more counts. The gene calls are TRBV7-2 and TRBJ2-2; tentatively, D is TRBD1 or TRBD2 (5 bases each). V lost 2 bases, J lost 2 bases, and 12 bases lay in between. The CDR3 spans 16 residues. The germline V gene encodes CDR1 SGHTA and CDR2 FQGNSA. The CDR3, as DNA: TGTGCCAGCAGCTTACTTCCGGGACGTAACACCGGGGAGCTGTTTTTT. Its translation is CASSLLPGRNTGELFF. Full variable domain (missing parts from reference TRBV7-2 and TRBJ2-2): GAGVSQSPSNKVTEKGKDVELRCDPISGHTALYWYRQSLGQGLEFLIYFQGNSAPDKSGLPSDRFSAERTGGSVSTLTIQRTQQEDSAVYLCASSLLPGRNTGELFFGEGSRLTVL.

In its sample, this clonotype was seen a few times. The chain uses TRBV12-3 or TRBV12-4 and TRBJ2-5; D gene ambiguous. The germline V and J ends were trimmed by 2 bases and 3 bases, with 7 bases remaining between them. This CDR3 is 13 amino acids long. The CDR3 is CASSLRSEETQYF. The CDR3 DNA is TGTGCCAGCAGTTTACGATCGGAAGAGACCCAGTACTTC.

This clonotype was found many times. The chain links TRBV6-1 to TRBJ2-3; perhaps TRBD2 as D (5 bases). Trimming took off 6 bases at V and 2 bases at J, with 21 bases between the two ends. This CDR3 spans 17 amino acids. Per germline, CDR1 MNHNS and CDR2 SASEGT. The CDR3 loop reads CASSPIQPGLSTDTQYF. The CDR3 DNA reads TGTGCCAGCAGCCCGATCCAACCGGGGTTATCCACAGATACGCAGTATTTT.

This clonotype was seen repeatedly, ten times or more. This sequence joins TRBV19 and TRBJ1-5; possible D gene TRBD1, 5 bases. The CDR3 is 13 residues long. In germline, CDR1 is LNHDA, CDR2 SQIVND (reference sequence). The V end lost 3 bases, the J end lost 7 bases, and 10 bases lay between the germline ends. Written as DNA, the CDR3 is TGTGCCAGTAGTATCGGGGGTCCACAGCCCCAGCATTTT. Its protein product is CASSIGGPQPQHF.

This clonotype occurred many times. The V and J genes are TRBV27 and TRBJ2-7; no definite D call. V was clipped by 2 bases and J by 2 bases, with 13 bases between them. Germline V gives CDR1 MNHEY, CDR2 SMNVEV (reference sequence). This CDR3 has 15 residues. CDR3 protein: CASSLVALGTYEQYV. DNA of the CDR3: TGTGCCAGCAGTTTAGTCGCTCTGGGGACCTACGAGCAGTACGTC.

This clonotype was picked up a small number of times. The chain joins TRBV12-3 or TRBV12-4 to TRBJ1-1; possibly TRBD1 for D (6 bases). V was cut by 5 bases and J by 1 base, with 11 bases left in between. The CDR3 extends over 14 amino acids. CDR3 DNA sequence: TGTGCCAGCAGTGGGGGCAAGGGGAACACTGAAGCTTTCTTT. This encodes CASSGGKGNTEAFF.

The V call is TRBV4-1, the J call TRBJ2-5; D may be TRBD2 (6 bases). Per germline, CDR1 MGHRA and CDR2 YSYEKL. The CDR3 runs to 13 residues. Deletions cut 5 bases from V and 4 bases from J, with 11 bases between. CDR3 nucleotides: TGCGCCAGCAGCTCCCGGGGGTCAGAGACCCAGTACTTC. As protein: CASSSRGSETQYF.

This clonotype was found many times. The chain couples TRBV2 to TRBJ1-3; D unclear. Germline V gives CDR1 SNHLY, CDR2 FYNNEI. Deletions cut 9 bases from V and 6 bases from J, with 18 bases between. This CDR3 has 14 residues. CDR3 region: CASTKNQGANTIYF. The CDR3 bases are TGTGCCAGTACAAAAAACCAAGGCGCAAACACCATATATTTT.

This clonotype showed up just a few times. This rearrangement joins TRBV5-1 to TRBJ2-3, with D possibly being TRBD2 (5 bases). Germline V gives CDR1 SGHRS, CDR2 YFSETQ. The CDR3 is 14 amino acids. V lost 4 bases and J lost 6, with 15 bases in between. The CDR3, as DNA: TGCGCCAGCAGCCCGGACTTGGGTCAGGATACGCAGTATTTT. Translating gives CASSPDLGQDTQYF.

In its sample, this clonotype was seen many times. The chain couples TRBV27 to TRBJ1-3; D remains unclear. The CDR3 totals 16 residues. Between the trimmed V and J ends, which lost 6 bases and 2 bases, there was a span of 17 bases. Per germline, CDR1 MNHEY and CDR2 SMNVEV (reference sequence). CDR3 protein: CASSSTPLEPGNTIYF. The CDR3 region has the DNA TGTGCCAGCAGCTCAACACCCCTGGAGCCTGGAAACACCATATATTTT.

Within the sample, this clonotype is medium-sized. This chain joins TRBV12-3 or TRBV12-4 and TRBJ2-1; TRBD1 might be the D (7 bases). The ends were cut back, 5 bases at V and 1 base at J, with 24 bases in the middle. The CDR3 is 19 amino acids. The CDR3 region is CASSGGGPKAGGSYNEQFF. The DNA for the CDR3 is TGTGCCAGCAGTGGCGGAGGGCCTAAAGCAGGGGGGTCCTACAATGAGCAGTTCTTC.

The CDR3 DNA reads TGTGCCAGCAGTGAGGGCTGGAGGGAAGGGGCCCAGCATTTT. Its translation: CASSEGWREGAQHF. The chain employs TRBV6-1 and TRBJ1-5; a possible D gene is TRBD1 (5 bases). Trimming pared 3 bases from V and 11 bases from J, leaving 17 bases between. This CDR3 spans 14 amino acids. Germline-derived CDR1 and CDR2 are MNHNS and SASEGT.

This clonotype was observed at least ten times. The chain couples TRBV11-2 to TRBJ2-5, with a weak D call TRBD1 (7 bases). Trimming stripped 5 bases from V and 1 base from J, with 17 bases between. The CDR3 length is 16 residues. Germline V gives CDR1 SGHAT, CDR2 FQNNGV. The CDR3 sequence is CASSEVRGRPQETQYF. DNA of the CDR3: TGTGCCAGCAGCGAAGTCAGGGGGAGGCCCCAAGAGACCCAGTACTTC.

There are a few counts of this clonotype. The chain carries TRBV4-3 and TRBJ1-6, with TRBD1 matching over 7 bases. The J segment lost 6 bases and the V segment lost 0 bases, leaving 5 bases of the junction unmatched. Per germline, CDR1 LGHNA and CDR2 YSLEER. The CDR3 runs to 16 residues. The CDR3 bases are TGCGCCAGCAGCCAAGATTCCGGGACAGCTAATTCACCCCTCCACTTT. Its protein product is CASSQDSGTANSPLHF.

This chain links TRBV20-1 with TRBJ2-3; 8 bases agree with TRBD2. This CDR3 comprises 13 residues. V gave up 6 bases and J gave up 5 bases; unmatched junction bases: 7. Germline V gives CDR1 DFQATT, CDR2 SNEGSKA (reference sequence). This CDR3 is CSAQAGAEDTQYF. The DNA of the CDR3 is TGCAGTGCCCAAGCGGGAGCCGAAGATACGCAGTATTTT.

The chain employs TRBV27 and TRBJ2-1, with TRBD2 identical over 10 bases. After removal of 5 bases from V and 5 bases from J, the junction contained 6 bases not matched to a gene. This CDR3 is 15 amino acids long. The V gene's germline CDR1 is MNHEY and CDR2 SMNVEV (reference sequence). In nucleotides, the CDR3 is TGTGCCAGCAGTCCCGGGACTAGCGATGACAATGAGCAGTTCTTC. Its translation is CASSPGTSDDNEQFF.

This clonotype was recorded a few times. The rearrangement joins TRBV7-8 to TRBJ2-4, with D possibly called TRBD1 or TRBD2 (5 bases each). V was pared by 7 bases and J by 2 bases, with 18 bases between. This CDR3 contains 16 residues. CDR1 and CDR2 from the germline V gene are SGHVS and FQNEAQ. The CDR3 spells CASTGDRAFTKNIQYF. Here the CDR3 DNA reads TGTGCCAGCACCGGGGACCGCGCCTTTACCAAAAACATTCAGTACTTC.

This clonotype is labeled medium-sized. This chain joins TRBV5-1 and TRBJ2-7; no clear D. Trimming removed 4 bases from V and 2 bases from J, with 13 bases in between. This CDR3 spans 14 amino acids. CDR1 is SGHRS and CDR2 is YFSETQ in the germline V gene. The CDR3 DNA is TGCGCCAGCAGCAACCCTCCAACTCCCTACGAGCAGTACTTC. It translates to CASSNPPTPYEQYF.